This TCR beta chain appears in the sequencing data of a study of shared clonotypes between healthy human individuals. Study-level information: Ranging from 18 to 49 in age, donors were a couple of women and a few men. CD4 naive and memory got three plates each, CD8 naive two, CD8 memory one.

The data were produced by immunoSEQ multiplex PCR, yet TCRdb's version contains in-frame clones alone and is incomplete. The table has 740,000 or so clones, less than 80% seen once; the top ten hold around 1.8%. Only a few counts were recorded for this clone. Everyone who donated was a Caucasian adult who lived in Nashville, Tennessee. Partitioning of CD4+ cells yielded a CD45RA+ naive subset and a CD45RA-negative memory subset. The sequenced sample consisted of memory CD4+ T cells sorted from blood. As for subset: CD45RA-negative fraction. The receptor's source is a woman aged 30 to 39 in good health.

The CDR3 DNA sequence: TGTGCCACCAAACGATGGGCCGATGGGGCCAACGTCCTGACTTTC. This codes for CATKRWADGANVLTF. V and J are TRBV15 and TRBJ2-6; D remains unclear. This CDR3 is 15 amino acids long. The germline CDR1 and CDR2 sequences are LNHNV and YYDKDF (reference sequence). V shed 7 bases and J shed 3 bases, with 13 bases lying between them.